This T cell receptor beta chain was sequenced during a study of cytomegalovirus exposure and HLA in healthy donors. Study-wide findings and caveats: Among the sequence variants, a highly shared cluster was likely an artifact of sequencing. Across donors, most TCRs were seen rarely, yet some public ones were widespread.

The PCR employed 60 Vbeta primers together with 13 Jbeta primers. The repertoire was sequenced with immunoSEQ multiplex PCR; TCRdb's copy has only in-frame clones and lacks some. Among roughly 110,000 clones listed, more than 70% were seen once. Germline V gene data show CDR1 as MRHNA and CDR2 as SNTAGT. V gave up 4 bases and J gave up 6 bases; unmatched junction bases: 10. The CDR3 is 16 residues long. On this clone itself: What it recognizes is unknown.

The sequence was collected from a man aged 35 to 55 in good health and CMV-seronegative. Material: PBMCs. The chain carries TRBV6-4 and TRBJ1-2; 11 bases are a match to TRBD1. The CDR3 nucleotides read TGTGCCAGCAGTGCCGTACCGGGACAGGGGGTCCATGGCTACACCTTC. Encoded protein: CASSAVPGQGVHGYTF.